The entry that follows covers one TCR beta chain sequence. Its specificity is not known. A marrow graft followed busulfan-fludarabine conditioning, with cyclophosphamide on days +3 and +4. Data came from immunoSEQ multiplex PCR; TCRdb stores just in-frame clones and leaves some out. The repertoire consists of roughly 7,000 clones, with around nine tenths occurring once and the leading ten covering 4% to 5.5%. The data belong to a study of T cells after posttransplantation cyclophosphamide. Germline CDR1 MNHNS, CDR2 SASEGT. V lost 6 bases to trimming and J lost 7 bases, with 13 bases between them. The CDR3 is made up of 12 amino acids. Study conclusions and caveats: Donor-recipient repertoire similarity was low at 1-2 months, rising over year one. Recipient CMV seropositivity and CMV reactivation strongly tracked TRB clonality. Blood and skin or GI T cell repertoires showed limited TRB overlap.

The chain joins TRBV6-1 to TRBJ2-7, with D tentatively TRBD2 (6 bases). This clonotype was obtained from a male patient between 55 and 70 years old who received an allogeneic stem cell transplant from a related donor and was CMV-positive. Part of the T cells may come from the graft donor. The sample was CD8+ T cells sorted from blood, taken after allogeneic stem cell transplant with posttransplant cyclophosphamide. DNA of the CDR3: TGTGCCAGCAGGGACGGCGCGGGGGAGCAGTACTTC. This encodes CASRDGAGEQYF.